The 20 T cell receptor beta chains reported below all come from one sample, sequenced in a study of response to subunit inactivated influenza vaccine. TCRdb redid the calling of the RT-PCR reads with MiXCR, one entry per CDR3 protein. The sample lists 450,000 to 700,000 distinct CDR3 sequences, approximately 14% seen once, with 11% in the top ten. Material: PBMCs from blood, obtained roughly 13 days after vaccination. These receptors all stem from a man aged 50-60 years who received an inactivated influenza vaccine.

This clonotype was detected ten times or more. This rearrangement joins TRBV5-1 to TRBJ2-5; tentative D call: TRBD2 (5 bases). This CDR3 is 13 amino acids long. V was clipped by 1 base and J by 3 bases, with 7 bases between them. Germline CDR1 SGHRS, CDR2 YFSETQ. This chain's CDR3 is CASSLSGKETQYF. DNA for the CDR3: TGCGCCAGCAGCTTGTCGGGGAAAGAGACCCAGTACTTC.

This clonotype was detected only a few times. The gene calls are TRBV7-6 and TRBJ2-3; 7 nucleotides line up with TRBD1. The CDR3 is 15 residues long. With V trimmed by 3 bases and J by 4 bases, 7 bases remained unmatched. The germline CDR1 and CDR2 sequences are SGHVS and FNYEAQ. In DNA, the CDR3 is TGTGCCAGCAGCTTTCAGGGGGACGGGTCAGATACGCAGTATTTT. Protein product: CASSFQGDGSDTQYF.

This clonotype was seen more than once but under ten times. Compared with germline, one end of the junction differs, possibly owing to a read error. This chain connects TRBV7-7 to TRBJ2-2, with 11 bases fitting TRBD2. The CDR3 contains 16 residues. Germline-derived CDR1 and CDR2 are SSHAT and FNYEAQ (reference sequence). CDR3 protein: CASSRELAGETGELFF. The CDR3 DNA is TGTGCTAGCAGCCGTGAACTAGCGGGGGAGACCGGGGAGCTGTTTTTT.

V usage is TRBV15 and J usage is TRBJ2-1; D may match TRBD1 or TRBD2 (5 bases each). The CDR3 has 15 amino acids. V lost 1 base and J 4 bases, leaving 11 bases between the germline ends. From germline, CDR1 is LNHNV and CDR2 YYDKDF (reference sequence). The CDR3 here is CATSRGNGGYNEQFF. Here the CDR3 DNA reads TGTGCCACCAGCAGAGGAAATGGGGGTTACAATGAGCAGTTCTTC. The variable domain in full, completed from reference TRBV15 and TRBJ2-1, reads DAMVIQNPRYQVTQFGKPVTLSCSQTLNHNVMYWYQQKSSQAPKLLFHYYDKDFNNEADTPDNFQSRRPNTSFCFLDIRSPGLGDTAMYLCATSRGNGGYNEQFFGPGTRLTVL.

This clonotype was found a few times. Given the absence of the conserved phenylalanine or tryptophan at the CDR3 end, a read error is likely. It is unclear where the CDR3 begins or ends on the DNA, so no DNA is shown, and the CDR3 is as TCRdb lists it. The V and J genes are TRBV27 and TRBJ2-1. Inclusive of both ends, the CDR3 amounts to 12 amino acids. Germline assignment: CDR1 MNHEY and CDR2 SMNVEV (reference sequence). CDR3 in amino acids: CASSLSPIWRFS.

This clonotype was counted a few times. The chain employs TRBV6-2 or TRBV6-3 and TRBJ1-5, with D perhaps TRBD1 (6 bases). Trimming removed 0 bases at V and 7 bases at J, with 13 bases between. The germline V gene encodes CDR1 MNHEY and CDR2 SVGEGT. This CDR3 spans 15 amino acids. The CDR3, as DNA: TGTGCCAGCAGTTACTCAGTACGGGGGCACCAGCCCCAGCATTTT. Residues: CASSYSVRGHQPQHF.

This clonotype was recorded many times. This chain joins TRBV5-1 and TRBJ2-7; D gene uncertain. The V end was cut by 0 bases, the J end by 4 bases, with 11 bases between. The CDR3 covers 14 residues. Germline lookup yields CDR1 SGHRS and CDR2 YFSETQ. The CDR3 reads CASSLGTVTYEQYF. The CDR3 DNA follows: TGCGCCAGCAGCTTGGGGACGGTTACATACGAGCAGTACTTC.

This clonotype has more than one count but fewer than ten. This chain links TRBV21-1 with TRBJ2-7; TRBD1, the table's D call, was not compared with the DNA. TRBV21-1 is labeled a pseudogene. The CDR3 contains 13 residues. Here the CDR3 reads CASWGRVSSEQYF. The CDR3 nucleotides read TGTGCCAGCTGGGGCAGGGTTTCATCCGAGCAGTACTTC.

This clonotype showed up just a few times. As DNA, the CDR3 is TGTGCCAGCAGTGCGGGAGGGATCGTTTCACCCCTCCACTTT. Translating gives CASSAGGIVSPLHF. The chain links TRBV2 to TRBJ1-6; no firm D call. The germline CDR1 and CDR2 sequences are SNHLY and FYNNEI. The CDR3 is made up of 14 amino acids. Trimming removed 4 bases at V and 9 bases at J, with 13 bases between. The entire variable domain, with the rest obtained from reference TRBV2 and TRBJ1-6, is as follows: EPEVTQTPSHQVTQMGQEVILRCVPISNHLYFYWYRQILGQKVEFLVSFYNNEISEKSEIFDDQFSVERPDGSNFTLKIRSTKLEDSAMYFCASSAGGIVSPLHFGNGTRLTVT.

This clonotype appeared a few times. J is TRBJ1-6 and V is TRBV25-1; no firm D call. Per germline, CDR1 MGHDK and CDR2 SYGVNS. V was pared by 8 bases and J by 7 bases, with 15 bases between. This CDR3 has 14 residues. CDR3 nucleotides: TGTGCCAGCCACACGTGGGAGAAGAATTCACCCCTCCACTTT. This sequence encodes CASHTWEKNSPLHF.

This clonotype was counted at least ten times. The chain uses TRBV12-3 or TRBV12-4 and TRBJ1-5; D unresolved. The CDR3 runs 14 residues. V lost 7 bases and J 2 bases, leaving 12 bases between the germline ends. For the CDR3, the DNA is TGTGCCAGCACCCTAGGTTTGGGCAATCAGCCCCAGCATTTT. Translating gives CASTLGLGNQPQHF.

This clonotype was picked up a small number of times. The rearrangement links TRBV29-1 to TRBJ2-3, with 9 positions matching TRBD1. V was pared by 7 bases and J by 0 bases, with 5 bases of the junction left unmatched. Germline lookup yields CDR1 SQVTM and CDR2 ANQGSEA. CDR3 length equals 14 residues. In DNA, the CDR3 is TGCAGCGCCAAGACAGGGGGAAGCACAGATACGCAGTATTTT. Amino acid sequence: CSAKTGGSTDTQYF.

This clonotype was counted between two and nine times. CDR3 amino acids: CASSLAGGRSTEAFF. The CDR3 DNA is TGTGCCAGCAGCTTGGCAGGGGGCCGGTCGACTGAAGCTTTCTTT. This rearrangement joins TRBV5-4 to TRBJ1-1, with TRBD1 matching over 8 bases. The CDR3 runs 15 residues. Germline trimming cut 0 bases from V and 5 bases from J; bases unmatched to any gene: 6. Per the germline V gene, CDR1 is SGHNT and CDR2 is YYREEE (reference sequence).

The genes are TRBV2 and TRBJ2-1, with no clear D. Germline V gene sequence: CDR1 SNHLY, CDR2 FYNNEI. The CDR3 totals 12 residues. V was trimmed by 6 bases and J by 12 bases, leaving 15 bases between them. In nucleotides, the CDR3 is TGTGCCAGCAGCGAAATAAGTGAGTGGCAGTTCTTC. Amino acids: CASSEISEWQFF.

This clonotype was counted between two and nine times. The J gene is TRBJ2-7, the V gene TRBV20-1, with TRBD1 matching 10 bases. This CDR3 has 13 residues. CDR1 and CDR2 (germline): DFQATT, SNEGSKA (reference sequence). V lost 5 bases to trimming and J lost 4 bases; unmatched junction nucleotides: 5. The CDR3 sequence is CSAWGQGMYEQYF. The CDR3 bases are TGCAGTGCTTGGGGACAGGGGATGTACGAGCAGTACTTC.

The V and J genes are TRBV12-3 or TRBV12-4 and TRBJ2-5, with D possibly TRBD1 on 6 matching bases. The V end was cut by 6 bases, the J end by 0 bases, with 11 bases between. This CDR3 region has 14 residues. The CDR3 coding sequence is TGTGCCAGCAGCCAAGGACAGAACCAAGAGACCCAGTACTTC. Protein: CASSQGQNQETQYF.

The J gene is TRBJ2-1, the V gene TRBV28; no clear D gene. CDR3 length equals 12 residues. V was pared by 6 bases and J by 6 bases, with 9 bases between. The germline CDR1 and CDR2 sequences are MDHEN and SYDVKM. CDR3 in amino acids: CASRKVSNEQFF. The CDR3 region has the DNA TGTGCCAGCAGGAAGGTCTCCAATGAGCAGTTCTTC.

The table lists this clonotype with a few counts. This rearrangement joins TRBV20-1 to TRBJ1-2; the D gene is possibly TRBD1 (5 bases). CDR3 length equals 14 residues. V dropped 5 bases and J dropped 5 bases, with 18 bases sitting between them. Looked up from germline, CDR1 is DFQATT and CDR2 is SNEGSKA (reference sequence). CDR3 sequence: CSAWGEGARYGYTF. The CDR3 coding sequence is TGCAGTGCTTGGGGTGAAGGGGCGCGGTATGGCTACACCTTC.

This clonotype was counted between two and nine times. The V and J genes are TRBV15 and TRBJ2-5; D not certain. Trimming took off 0 bases at V and 1 base at J, with 9 bases between the two ends. CDR1 is LNHNV, CDR2 YYDKDF, per germline (reference sequence). The CDR3 totals 15 residues. The CDR3 nucleotides are TGTGCCACCAGCAGAGACACTAAGCCCCAAGAGACCCAGTACTTC. It is translated as CATSRDTKPQETQYF. The variable domain in full, completed from reference TRBV15 and TRBJ2-5, reads DAMVIQNPRYQVTQFGKPVTLSCSQTLNHNVMYWYQQKSSQAPKLLFHYYDKDFNNEADTPDNFQSRRPNTSFCFLDIRSPGLGDTAMYLCATSRDTKPQETQYFGPGTRLLVL.

This rearrangement joins TRBV7-6 to TRBJ2-2, with TRBD1 matching 9 bases. This CDR3 has 18 residues. V lost 8 bases, J lost 7 bases, and 20 bases stayed unmatched. CDR1 and CDR2 from the germline V gene are SGHVS and FNYEAQ. Here the CDR3 reads CASCLVTGGAPGVGELFF. In DNA, the CDR3 is TGTGCCAGCTGCCTCGTCACAGGGGGCGCCCCGGGTGTCGGGGAGCTGTTTTTT. The entire variable domain, with the rest obtained from reference TRBV7-6 and TRBJ2-2, is as follows: GAGVSQSPRYKVTKRGQDVALRCDPISGHVSLYWYRQALGQGPEFLTYFNYEAQQDKSGLPNDRFSAERPEGSISTLTIQRTEQRDSAMYRCASCLVTGGAPGVGELFFGEGSRLTVL.